This TCR beta chain emerged from a study of blood T cells in healthy people across ages. With a J-beta primer mix and a sample-barcoded 5' primer, a second PCR ran 7 to 11 cycles. TCRdb reanalysed the 5' RACE reads using MiXCR and keeps one entry per CDR3 protein. This table holds 780,000 or so distinct CDR3 sequences, roughly three fifths found once. Study outcomes and limitations: Greater diversity and more naive CD4+ cells were seen in long-lived donors than in aged donors. Changes in expanded clonotypes were possibly confounded, as the CMV status of donors was unknown.

Each sample yielded at least 5.5 micrograms of PBMC total RNA. Concerning this clonotype: Its antigen is not identified.

V lost 3 bases and J 8 bases, leaving 11 bases between the germline ends. CDR3 length: 13 amino acids. The gene calls are TRBV12-3 or TRBV12-4 and TRBJ2-1, with D tentatively TRBD2 (7 bases). Sequencing was carried out using blood. The origin of this receptor is a man between 35 and 55 years old in good health. The CDR3 sequence: CASSFGGGDEQFF. For the CDR3, the DNA is TGTGCCAGCAGTTTTGGAGGGGGGGATGAGCAGTTCTTC.